This T cell receptor beta chain is from a study of T cells after posttransplantation cyclophosphamide. Study-wide results and caveats: TRB overlap between skin or GI tissue T cells and blood was limited.

Using immunoSEQ multiplex PCR, the repertoire was profiled, and TCRdb retains in-frame clones only, with some absent. The sample shows approximately 15,000 clones, none of them appearing just once. The trim removed 4 bases at V and 13 bases at J, leaving 5 bases unmatched. The CDR3 runs 13 residues. The germline CDR1 and CDR2 sequences are SNHLY and FYNNEI. At least ten counts were recorded for this clone. Its antigen is undetermined. Cyclophosphamide on days +3 and +4 followed busulfan-fludarabine conditioning and a marrow graft. The sample in question was PBMCs, obtained 950 to 1,200 days after allogeneic stem cell transplant with posttransplant cyclophosphamide. This receptor was identified in a female patient aged 40-49 years who received an allogeneic stem cell transplant from a related donor, was CMV-positive, and had no GVHD. Some T cells may be the graft donor's. The chain has TRBV2 and TRBJ2-1; 12 nucleotides line up with TRBD2. CDR3 DNA: TGTGCCAGCAGTGCTAGCGGGGGGGTTTTCCAGTTCTTC. It yields the protein CASSASGGVFQFF.